These 18 T cell receptor beta chains originate from one sample sequenced in a study of technical replicates of blood from a few donors. The data were produced by immunoSEQ multiplex PCR, yet TCRdb's version contains in-frame clones alone and is incomplete. The repertoire holds about 81,000 clones, roughly four fifths seen once, with approximately 3.5% in the top ten. Sequenced input: PBMCs. These receptors were collected from a human donor in good health. Some clones in this sample may be carry-over from other donors' samples.

This clone has a handful of counts. The V gene is TRBV27, the J gene TRBJ1-5; tentatively, D is TRBD1 (5 bases). The V gene lost 2 bases and the J gene lost 7 bases, with 12 bases spanning the gap. The CDR3 runs to 14 residues. CDR1 and CDR2 from the germline V gene are MNHEY and SMNVEV (reference sequence). CDR3 DNA: TGTGCCAGCAGTTTACGCAGGGAGGGACAGCCCCAGCATTTT. Translation gives CASSLRREGQPQHF.

V usage is TRBV30 and J usage is TRBJ1-1, with D perhaps matching TRBD1 (6 bases). The CDR3 covers 14 residues. The germline CDR1 and CDR2 sequences are GTSNPN and SVGIG (reference sequence). The germline V and J ends were trimmed by 1 base and 6 bases, with 15 bases remaining between them. The CDR3 here is CAWSGVGGRAEAFF. The CDR3 DNA sequence: TGTGCCTGGAGTGGTGTGGGGGGGCGGGCTGAAGCTTTCTTT.

This chain joins TRBV6-1 and TRBJ1-4; possibly TRBD1 for D (5 bases). The CDR3 covers 14 residues. Germline V gene data show CDR1 as MNHNS and CDR2 as SASEGT. V lost 7 bases, J lost 8 bases, and 17 bases lay in between. In nucleotides, the CDR3 is TGTGCCAGCATCCCGGGGGGGGAGGGGGAAAAACTGTTTTTT. Residues: CASIPGGEGEKLFF.

This rearrangement joins TRBV7-9 to TRBJ1-6; no firm D call. Germline values: CDR1 SEHNR, CDR2 FQNEAQ (reference sequence). V was trimmed by 0 bases and J by 9 bases, leaving 6 bases between them. CDR3 length equals 13 residues. CDR3 in DNA: TGTGCCAGCAGCTTAGCTGTGAGTTCACCCCTCCACTTT. It specifies CASSLAVSSPLHF.

This chain uses TRBV7-3 with TRBJ1-1; no firm D call. The CDR3 loop spans 13 amino acids. The germline gives CDR1 SGHTA, CDR2 FQGTGA. Trimming left V 0 bases short and J 5 bases short, with 7 bases between. The CDR3 reads CASSLTRGTEAFF. The CDR3, as DNA: TGTGCCAGCAGCTTAACCCGGGGAACTGAAGCTTTCTTT.

This clone was counted once. The chain couples TRBV30 to TRBJ2-5; D possibly corresponds to TRBD2 (5 bases). The germline V gene encodes CDR1 GTSNPN and CDR2 SVGIG (reference sequence). V was shortened by 2 bases and J by 5 bases, with 12 bases between the two germline ends. This CDR3 has 13 amino acids. The CDR3: CAWSTLWEETQYF. As DNA, the CDR3 is TGTGCCTGGAGTACCCTCTGGGAGGAGACCCAGTACTTC.

V usage is TRBV4-3 and J usage is TRBJ2-7; D is undetermined. Germline V gene sequence: CDR1 LGHNA, CDR2 YSLEER. The CDR3 covers 12 residues. The ends were cut back, 1 base at V and 2 bases at J, with 3 bases in the middle. The CDR3 region has the DNA TGCGCCAGCAGCCAAGGGCCCTACGAGCAGTACTTC. This encodes CASSQGPYEQYF.

This chain uses TRBV29-1 with TRBJ1-3; 7 nucleotides match TRBD1. CDR1 and CDR2 (germline): SQVTM, ANQGSEA. Germline trimming cut 3 bases from V and 8 bases from J; bases unmatched to any gene: 7. CDR3 length equals 13 residues. DNA for the CDR3: TGCAGCGTTGAGGGACAGCTCGGGGACACCATATATTTT. As protein: CSVEGQLGDTIYF.

V usage is TRBV25-1 and J usage is TRBJ1-6; 10 positions match TRBD1. V was clipped by 4 bases and J by 8 bases; unmatched bases: 2. This CDR3 has 14 amino acids. Germline CDR1 is MGHDK and CDR2 is SYGVNS. The CDR3 is CASSGTGGYSPLHF. The CDR3 nucleotides are TGTGCCAGCAGTGGGACAGGGGGTTATTCACCCCTCCACTTT.

The chain is built from TRBV6-5 and TRBJ2-7; 10 bases fit TRBD1. CDR1 is MNHEY, CDR2 SVGAGI, per germline. The CDR3 spans 14 residues. The V segment lost 5 bases and the J segment 2 bases; nucleotides outside the gene matches: 3. The DNA for the CDR3 is TGTGCCAGCAGTCGGGACAGGGGAGCCTACGAGCAGTACTTC. This translates into CASSRDRGAYEQYF.

V gene TRBV7-9 combines with J gene TRBJ2-7, with TRBD1 matching 7 bases. Trimming took 7 bases from V and 6 from J; bases not matched to a gene: 6. Germline V gene lookup returns CDR1 SEHNR and CDR2 FQNEAQ (reference sequence). CDR3 length: 12 amino acids. CDR3 sequence reads: CASTVSGGEQYF. CDR3 nucleotide sequence: TGTGCCAGCACCGTTTCAGGGGGCGAGCAGTACTTC.

The V and J genes are TRBV29-1 and TRBJ1-2; possibly TRBD1 for D (6 bases). Germline assignment: CDR1 SQVTM and CDR2 ANQGSEA. The CDR3 covers 13 residues. Between the trimmed V and J ends, which lost 4 bases and 3 bases, there was a span of 12 bases. CDR3 residues: CSVGTVNYYGYTF. The DNA for the CDR3 is TGCAGCGTTGGGACAGTAAACTACTATGGCTACACCTTC.

J is TRBJ1-3 and V is TRBV19; tentatively, D is TRBD1 (6 bases). V was trimmed by 3 bases and J by 2 bases, leaving 11 bases between them. CDR3 length equals 15 residues. Looked up from germline, CDR1 is LNHDA and CDR2 is SQIVND (reference sequence). CDR3 sequence reads: CASSIEPGAGNTIYF. CDR3 nucleotide sequence: TGTGCCAGTAGTATTGAGCCAGGGGCTGGAAACACCATATATTTT.

This chain links TRBV6-1 with TRBJ2-7; tentative D call: TRBD1 (6 bases). Per germline, CDR1 MNHNS and CDR2 SASEGT. The CDR3 loop spans 12 amino acids. Trimming cost V 7 bases and J 2 bases, with 9 bases left between them. The CDR3 bases are TGTGCCAGCACAGGGGAAGCCTACGAGCAGTACTTC. Translation: CASTGEAYEQYF.

The chain recombines TRBV29-1 with TRBJ2-5; TRBD2 agrees at 10 bases. Germline V lookup: CDR1 SQVTM, CDR2 ANQGSEA. V trimming: 7 bases; J trimming: 5 bases; junction bases outside the gene matches: 7. There are 13 residues in the CDR3. As DNA, the CDR3 is TGCAGCGCCGCTAGCGGGAGTGTGGAGACCCAGTACTTC. This gives the protein CSAASGSVETQYF.

This clone has a single count. V is TRBV25-1 and J is TRBJ2-1; TRBD2 matches at 7 bases. Germline V lookup: CDR1 MGHDK, CDR2 SYGVNS. The CDR3 covers 15 residues. Germline trimming cut 2 bases from V and 3 bases from J; bases unmatched to any gene: 4. Here the CDR3 DNA reads TGTGCCAGCAGTGAAGGGAGGGCCCTCTACAATGAGCAGTTCTTC. This gives the protein CASSEGRALYNEQFF.

The chain joins TRBV2 to TRBJ1-5; TRBD1 matches at 7 bases. After removal of 8 bases from V and 3 bases from J, the junction contained 4 bases not matched to a gene. Germline V lookup: CDR1 SNHLY, CDR2 FYNNEI. This CDR3 region has 13 residues. CDR3 in amino acids: CASVGQDNQPQHF. Here the CDR3 DNA reads TGTGCCAGCGTAGGACAGGACAATCAGCCCCAGCATTTT.

The V gene is TRBV13, the J gene TRBJ2-7; TRBD2 matches at 7 bases. The germline gives CDR1 PRHDT, CDR2 FYEKMQ (reference sequence). After removal of 5 bases from V and 0 bases from J, the junction contained 4 bases not matched to a gene. This CDR3 contains 14 residues. CDR3 DNA: TGTGCCAGCAGCACCGGGGACTACTCCTACGAGCAGTACTTC. Translated, it gives CASSTGDYSYEQYF.